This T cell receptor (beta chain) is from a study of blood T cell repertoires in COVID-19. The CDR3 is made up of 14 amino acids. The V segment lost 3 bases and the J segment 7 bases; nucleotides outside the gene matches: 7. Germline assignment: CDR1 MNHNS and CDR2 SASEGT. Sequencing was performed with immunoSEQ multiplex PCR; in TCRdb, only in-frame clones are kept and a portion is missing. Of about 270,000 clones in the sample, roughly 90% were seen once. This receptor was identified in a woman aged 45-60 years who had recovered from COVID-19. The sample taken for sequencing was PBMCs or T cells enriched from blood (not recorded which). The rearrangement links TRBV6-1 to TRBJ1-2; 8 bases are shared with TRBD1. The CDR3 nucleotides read TGTGCCAGCAGTGACCGGACAGGGAGAGGTGGCTACACCTTC. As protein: CASSDRTGRGGYTF.